The text below deals with one T cell receptor (beta chain). The source of the sample is a study of blood T cell repertoires in COVID-19. Study information: Samples of COVID-19 (acute and convalescent) were obtained from the United States, Italy and Spain. Nucleic acid was either cDNA or gDNA, and it came from T cells, B-cell-depleted T cells, or PBMCs.

Authors' processing steps: Amplification of reference gene primers was used by the study to estimate nucleated cell counts. Profiling relied on immunoSEQ multiplex PCR, and the TCRdb table lists in-frame clones only, not all of them. Clone size and V and J calls were adopted from that table, with D and trimming inferred from the DNA. The data hold more than 60,000 clones, with nearly 85% observed a single time. The CDR3 extends over 14 amino acids. V lost 8 bases and J lost 8; bases outside the gene matches: 10. Looked up from germline, CDR1 is SGHTA and CDR2 is FQGNSA. The source is a human donor in a cohort sampled during active COVID-19. The chain recombines TRBV7-2 with TRBJ1-4, with 8 bases fitting TRBD1. Sequencing used peripheral blood. This chain's CDR3 is CASGYRGEYEKLFF. The CDR3 region has the DNA TGTGCCAGCGGGTACAGGGGGGAATACGAAAAACTGTTTTTT.